Included here is one T cell receptor beta chain sequence, with context. Antigen specificity is unknown. The data are from a study of T cell responses to AZD1222 COVID-19 vaccine. Produced via immunoSEQ multiplex PCR; TCRdb's table is partial and in-frame only. The sample lists 85,000 to 90,000 clones, 90% occurring once. Study results and limitations: Nearly half of spike-specific TCRs reportedly target variant regions that are unmutated in the B.1.351 and B.1.1.7 variants. Baseline seropositives among AZD1222 recipients totaled only five to seven. Spike-specific TCR depth and breadth grew after two AZD1222 doses.

The germline gives CDR1 LGHDT, CDR2 YNNKEL (reference sequence). The V end was cut by 5 bases, the J end by 4 bases, with 11 bases between. The CDR3 has 14 residues. The sequencing here drew on peripheral blood, taken on day 0 of AZD1222 vaccination. This chain connects TRBV3-1 (or the pseudogene TRBV3-2) to TRBJ1-4, with D possibly TRBD1 on 5 matching bases. This TCR was recovered from an adult in good health. This chain's CDR3 is CASSGGELNEKLFF. The DNA of the CDR3 is TGTGCCAGCAGCGGGGGAGAACTTAATGAAAAACTGTTTTTT.